The present T cell receptor (beta chain) was sequenced within a study of CD8 T cells in ankylosing spondylitis. CDR1 DFQATT and CDR2 SNEGSKA come from the germline V gene (reference sequence). CDR3 length: 18 amino acids. Trimming took 5 bases from V and 1 from J; bases not matched to a gene: 9. A few counts support this clonotype. MiXCR, run by TCRdb on the 5' RACE reads, gives a single entry per CDR3 protein. The sample holds some 200,000 distinct CDR3 sequences; 9.5% to 15% are singletons and the top ten take more than 15%. J is TRBJ2-1 and V is TRBV20-1; 15 nucleotides match TRBD2. Input material: blood, either unsorted or a sorted T cell fraction (not recorded which). This receptor was taken from a male donor with ankylosing spondylitis or in good health (not recorded which). The CDR3 DNA is TGCAGTGCTTACCGGGGGACTAGCGGGAGGAGATCCTACAATGAGCAGTTCTTC. It translates to CSAYRGTSGRRSYNEQFF.